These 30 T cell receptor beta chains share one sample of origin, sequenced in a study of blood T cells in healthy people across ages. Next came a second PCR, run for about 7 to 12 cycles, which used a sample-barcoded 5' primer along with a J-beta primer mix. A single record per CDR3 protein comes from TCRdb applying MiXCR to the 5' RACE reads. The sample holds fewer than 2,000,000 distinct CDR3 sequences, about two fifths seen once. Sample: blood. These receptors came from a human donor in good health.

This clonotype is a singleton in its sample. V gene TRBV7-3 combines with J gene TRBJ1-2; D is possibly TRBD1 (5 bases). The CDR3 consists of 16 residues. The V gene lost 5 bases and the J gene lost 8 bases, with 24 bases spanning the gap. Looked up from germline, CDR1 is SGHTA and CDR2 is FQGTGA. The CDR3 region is CASSTRPGPPGGGYTF. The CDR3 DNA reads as TGTGCCAGCAGCACCCGACCGGGCCCCCCGGGGGGAGGCTACACCTTC.

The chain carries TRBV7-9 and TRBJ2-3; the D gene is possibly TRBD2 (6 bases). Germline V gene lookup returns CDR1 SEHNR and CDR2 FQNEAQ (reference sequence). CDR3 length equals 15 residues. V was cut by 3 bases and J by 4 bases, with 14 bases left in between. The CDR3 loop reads CASSLAGPQADTQYF. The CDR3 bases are TGTGCCAGCAGCTTGGCGGGACCCCAAGCAGATACGCAGTATTTT.

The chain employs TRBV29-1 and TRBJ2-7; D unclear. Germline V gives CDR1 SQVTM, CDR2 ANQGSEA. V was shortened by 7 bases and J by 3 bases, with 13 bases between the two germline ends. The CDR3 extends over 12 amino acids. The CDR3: CSARWNLYEQYF. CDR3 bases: TGCAGCGCCCGCTGGAACCTCTACGAGCAGTACTTC.

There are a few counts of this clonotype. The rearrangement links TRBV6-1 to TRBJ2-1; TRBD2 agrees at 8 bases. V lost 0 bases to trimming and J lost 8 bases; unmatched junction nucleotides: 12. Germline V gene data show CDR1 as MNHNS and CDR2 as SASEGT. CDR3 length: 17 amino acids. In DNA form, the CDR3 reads TGTGCCAGCAGTGAAGCGCTTCAGGGGACTAGTATCGATGAGCAGTTCTTC. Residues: CASSEALQGTSIDEQFF.

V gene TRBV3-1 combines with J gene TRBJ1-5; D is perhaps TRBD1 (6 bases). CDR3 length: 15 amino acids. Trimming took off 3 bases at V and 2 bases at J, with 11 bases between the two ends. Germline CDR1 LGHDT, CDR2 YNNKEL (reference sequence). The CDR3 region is CASSQRWTGNQPQHF. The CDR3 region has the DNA TGTGCCAGCAGCCAGAGATGGACAGGCAATCAGCCCCAGCATTTT.

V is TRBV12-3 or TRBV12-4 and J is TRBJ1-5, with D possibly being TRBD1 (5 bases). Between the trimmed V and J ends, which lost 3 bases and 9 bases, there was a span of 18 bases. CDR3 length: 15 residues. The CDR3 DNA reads TGTGCCAGCAGTTTGGGACCCGGGCGGGGTCGGCCCCAGCATTTT. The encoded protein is CASSLGPGRGRPQHF.

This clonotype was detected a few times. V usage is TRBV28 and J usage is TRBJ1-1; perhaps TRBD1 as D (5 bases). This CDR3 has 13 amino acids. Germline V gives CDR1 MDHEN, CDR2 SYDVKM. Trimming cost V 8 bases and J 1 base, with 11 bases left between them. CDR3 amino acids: CASSGGTNTEAFF. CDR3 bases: TGTGCCAGCTCCGGGGGTACGAACACTGAAGCTTTCTTT. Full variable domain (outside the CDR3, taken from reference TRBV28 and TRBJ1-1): DVKVTQSSRYLVKRTGEKVFLECVQDMDHENMFWYRQDPGLGLRLIYFSYDVKMKEKGDIPEGYSVSREKKERFSLILESASTNQTSMYLCASSGGTNTEAFFGQGTRLTVV.

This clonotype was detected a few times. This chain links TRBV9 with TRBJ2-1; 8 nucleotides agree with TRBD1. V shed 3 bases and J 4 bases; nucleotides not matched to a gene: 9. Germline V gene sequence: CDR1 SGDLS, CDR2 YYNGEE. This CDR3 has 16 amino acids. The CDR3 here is CASSAQLRGPYNEQFF. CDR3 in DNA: TGTGCCAGCAGCGCCCAGCTCAGGGGGCCTTACAATGAGCAGTTCTTC.

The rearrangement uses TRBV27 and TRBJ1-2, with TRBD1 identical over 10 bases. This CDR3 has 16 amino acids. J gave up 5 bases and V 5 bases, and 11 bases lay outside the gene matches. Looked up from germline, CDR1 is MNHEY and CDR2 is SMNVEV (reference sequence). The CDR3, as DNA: TGTGCCAGCAGTCTCCGGGACAGGGGAAGAGGGTATGGCTACACCTTC. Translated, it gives CASSLRDRGRGYGYTF.

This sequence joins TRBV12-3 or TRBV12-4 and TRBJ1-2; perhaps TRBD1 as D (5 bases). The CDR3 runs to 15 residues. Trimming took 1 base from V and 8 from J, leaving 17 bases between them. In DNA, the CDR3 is TGTGCCAGCAGTTTAGGCTGGGGGTACGGGGTAGGCTACACCTTC. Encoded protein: CASSLGWGYGVGYTF.

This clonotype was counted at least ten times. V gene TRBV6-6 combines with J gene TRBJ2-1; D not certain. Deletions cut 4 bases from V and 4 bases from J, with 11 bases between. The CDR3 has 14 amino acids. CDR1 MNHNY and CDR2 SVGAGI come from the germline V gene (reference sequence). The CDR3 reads CASSSIPRYNEQFF. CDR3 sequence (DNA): TGTGCCAGCAGTTCCATACCTCGATACAATGAGCAGTTCTTC.

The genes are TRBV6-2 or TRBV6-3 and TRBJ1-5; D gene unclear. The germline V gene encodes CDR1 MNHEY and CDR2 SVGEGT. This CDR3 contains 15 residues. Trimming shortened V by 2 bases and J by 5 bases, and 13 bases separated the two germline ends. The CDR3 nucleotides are TGTGCCAGCAGTTACGGTACCTCCTCTTATCAGCCCCAGCATTTT. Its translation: CASSYGTSSYQPQHF.

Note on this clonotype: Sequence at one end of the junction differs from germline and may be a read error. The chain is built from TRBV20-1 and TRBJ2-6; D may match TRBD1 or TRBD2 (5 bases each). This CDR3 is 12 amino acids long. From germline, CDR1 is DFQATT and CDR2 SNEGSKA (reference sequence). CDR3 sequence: CSADSGANVRTF. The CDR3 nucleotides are TGCAGTGCGGACTCTGGGGCCAACGTCCGGACTTTC.

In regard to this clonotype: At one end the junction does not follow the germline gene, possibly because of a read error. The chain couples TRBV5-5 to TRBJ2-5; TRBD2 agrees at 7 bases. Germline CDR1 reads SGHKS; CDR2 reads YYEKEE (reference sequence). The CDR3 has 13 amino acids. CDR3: CANSSWTLREQYF. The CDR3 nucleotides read TGTGCCAACAGCTCCTGGACCTTGCGGGAGCAGTACTTC.

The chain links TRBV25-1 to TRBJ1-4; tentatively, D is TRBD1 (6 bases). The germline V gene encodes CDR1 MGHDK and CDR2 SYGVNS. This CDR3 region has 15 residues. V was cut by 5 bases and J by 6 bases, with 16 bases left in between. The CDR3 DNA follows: TGTGCCAGCAGTAACTTAGGGGGGTGGGATGAAAAACTGTTTTTT. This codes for CASSNLGGWDEKLFF.

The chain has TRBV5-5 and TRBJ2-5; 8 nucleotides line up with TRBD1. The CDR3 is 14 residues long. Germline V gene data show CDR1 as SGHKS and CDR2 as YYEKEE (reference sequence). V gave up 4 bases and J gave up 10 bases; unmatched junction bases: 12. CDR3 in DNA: TGTGCCAGCAGCATGGTCCTGGACAGGGCGGTCCAGTACTTC. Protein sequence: CASSMVLDRAVQYF.

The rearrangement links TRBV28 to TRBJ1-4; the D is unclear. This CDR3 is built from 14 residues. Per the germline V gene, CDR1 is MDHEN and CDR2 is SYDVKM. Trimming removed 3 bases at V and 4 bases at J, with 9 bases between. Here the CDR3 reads CASSLVRYNEKLFF. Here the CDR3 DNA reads TGTGCCAGCAGTTTGGTGCGGTATAATGAAAAACTGTTTTTT.

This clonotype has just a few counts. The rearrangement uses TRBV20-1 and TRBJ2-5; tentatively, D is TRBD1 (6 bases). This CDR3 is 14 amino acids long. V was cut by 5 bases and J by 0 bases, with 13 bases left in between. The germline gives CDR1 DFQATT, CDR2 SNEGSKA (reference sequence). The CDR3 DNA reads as TGCAGTGCTCTGAACAGGGTCAACCAAGAGACCCAGTACTTC. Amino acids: CSALNRVNQETQYF.

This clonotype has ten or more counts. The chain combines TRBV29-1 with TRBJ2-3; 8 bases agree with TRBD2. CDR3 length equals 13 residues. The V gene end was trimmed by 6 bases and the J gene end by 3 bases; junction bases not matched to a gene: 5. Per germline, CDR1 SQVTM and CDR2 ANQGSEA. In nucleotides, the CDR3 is TGCAGCGTCCCGGGACTAGGAACAGATACGCAGTATTTT. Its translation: CSVPGLGTDTQYF.

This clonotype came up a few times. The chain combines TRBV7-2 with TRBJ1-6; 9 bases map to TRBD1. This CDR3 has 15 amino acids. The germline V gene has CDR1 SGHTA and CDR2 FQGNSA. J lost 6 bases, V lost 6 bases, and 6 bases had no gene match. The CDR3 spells CASSQGQGLNSPLHF. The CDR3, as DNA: TGTGCCAGCAGTCAAGGACAGGGGCTTAATTCACCCCTCCACTTT.

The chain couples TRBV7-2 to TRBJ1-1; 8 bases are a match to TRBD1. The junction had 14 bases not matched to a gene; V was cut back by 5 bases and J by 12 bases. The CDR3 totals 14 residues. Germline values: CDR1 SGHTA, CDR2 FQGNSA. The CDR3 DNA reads TGTGCCAGCAGCGTATTTTTCGGACAGGGACGGACTTTCTTT. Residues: CASSVFFGQGRTFF.

The CDR3 DNA is TGTGCCAGCAGCTCCCGGACGGGACGTAGCAATCAGCCCCAGCATTTT. This codes for CASSSRTGRSNQPQHF. J is TRBJ1-5 and V is TRBV11-3; TRBD1 might be the D (5 bases). The CDR3 runs 16 residues. Germline CDR1 is SGHNT and CDR2 is YENEEA. Trimming shortened V by 4 bases and J by 0 bases, and 13 bases separated the two germline ends.

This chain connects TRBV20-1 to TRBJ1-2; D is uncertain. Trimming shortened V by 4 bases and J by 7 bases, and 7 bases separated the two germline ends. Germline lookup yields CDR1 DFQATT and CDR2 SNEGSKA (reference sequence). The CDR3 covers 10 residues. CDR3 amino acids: CSAKGGGYTF. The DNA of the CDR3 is TGCAGTGCTAAGGGCGGTGGCTACACCTTC.

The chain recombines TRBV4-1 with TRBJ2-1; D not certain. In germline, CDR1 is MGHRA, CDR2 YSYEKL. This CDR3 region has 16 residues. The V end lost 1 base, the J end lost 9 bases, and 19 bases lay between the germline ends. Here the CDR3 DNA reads TGCGCCAGCAGCCAAGGAACCCTAGGCATGGTTAGTGAGCAGTTCTTC. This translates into CASSQGTLGMVSEQFF.

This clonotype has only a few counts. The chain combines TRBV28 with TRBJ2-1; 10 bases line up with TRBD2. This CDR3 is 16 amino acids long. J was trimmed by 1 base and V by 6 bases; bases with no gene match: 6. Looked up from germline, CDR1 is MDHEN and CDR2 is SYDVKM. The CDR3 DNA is TGTGCCAGCAGATCCTCTAGCGGGGGTTCCTACAATGAGCAGTTCTTC. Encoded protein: CASRSSSGGSYNEQFF.

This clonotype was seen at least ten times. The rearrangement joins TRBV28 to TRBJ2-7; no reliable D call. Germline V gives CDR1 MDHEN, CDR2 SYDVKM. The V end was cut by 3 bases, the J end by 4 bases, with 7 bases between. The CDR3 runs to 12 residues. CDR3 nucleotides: TGTGCCAGCAGTTTTGGCCGGTACGAGCAGTACTTC. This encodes CASSFGRYEQYF.

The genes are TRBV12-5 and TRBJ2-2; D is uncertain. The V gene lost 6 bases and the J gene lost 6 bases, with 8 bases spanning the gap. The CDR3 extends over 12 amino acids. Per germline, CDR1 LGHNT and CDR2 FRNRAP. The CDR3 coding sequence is TGTGCTAGTGGCCCCATTTCCGGGGAGCTGTTTTTT. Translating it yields CASGPISGELFF. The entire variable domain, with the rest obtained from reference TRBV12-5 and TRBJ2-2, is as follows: DARVTQTPRHKVTEMGQEVTMRCQPILGHNTVFWYRQTMMQGLELLAYFRNRAPLDDSGMPKDRFSAEMPDATLATLKIQPSEPRDSAVYFCASGPISGELFFGEGSRLTVL.

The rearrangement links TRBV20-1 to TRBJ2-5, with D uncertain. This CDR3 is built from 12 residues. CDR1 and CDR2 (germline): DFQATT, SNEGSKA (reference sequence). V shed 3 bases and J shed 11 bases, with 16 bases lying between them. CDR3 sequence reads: CSASLEIREQYF. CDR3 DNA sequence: TGCAGTGCTAGCTTGGAAATTAGAGAGCAGTACTTC.

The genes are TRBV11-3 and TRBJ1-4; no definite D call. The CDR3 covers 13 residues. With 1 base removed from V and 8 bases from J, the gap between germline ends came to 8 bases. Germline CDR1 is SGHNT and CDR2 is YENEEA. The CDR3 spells CASSLGLHEKLFF. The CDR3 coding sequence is TGTGCCAGCAGCTTAGGGCTCCACGAAAAACTGTTTTTT. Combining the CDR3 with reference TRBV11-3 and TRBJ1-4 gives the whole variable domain EAGVVQSPRYKIIEKKQPVAFWCNPISGHNTLYWYLQNLGQGPELLIRYENEEAVDDSQLPKDRFSAERLKGVDSTLKIQPAELGDSAVYLCASSLGLHEKLFFGSGTQLSVL.

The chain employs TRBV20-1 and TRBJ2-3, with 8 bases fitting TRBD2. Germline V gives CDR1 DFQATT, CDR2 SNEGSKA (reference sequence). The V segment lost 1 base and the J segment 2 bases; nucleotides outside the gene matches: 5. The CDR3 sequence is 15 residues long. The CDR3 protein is CSARAVAGFTDTQYF. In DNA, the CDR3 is TGCAGTGCTAGAGCGGTAGCGGGGTTCACAGATACGCAGTATTTT.